The 23 T cell receptor beta chains below were found in one sample sequenced in a study of blood T cell repertoires in COVID-19. Here immunoSEQ multiplex PCR was the method, and the copy in TCRdb shows in-frame clones only, minus some. The table lists fewer than 450,000 clones, about nine tenths of them singletons. The sequenced sample consisted of peripheral blood. Receptor source: a woman in her fifties or sixties with COVID-19, enrolled during active disease.

The gene calls are TRBV19 and TRBJ2-1; no clear D. Germline V gene data show CDR1 as LNHDA and CDR2 as SQIVND (reference sequence). Trimming pared 3 bases from V and 0 bases from J, leaving 9 bases between. The CDR3 runs to 15 residues. The CDR3 loop is CASSISVSSYNEQFF. The CDR3 DNA reads TGTGCCAGTAGTATTTCCGTCAGCTCCTACAATGAGCAGTTCTTC.

The genes are TRBV5-1 and TRBJ2-6, with 8 bases matching TRBD1. This CDR3 comprises 17 residues. Germline V gene sequence: CDR1 SGHRS, CDR2 YFSETQ. J lost 2 bases, V lost 6 bases, and 10 bases had no gene match. Here the CDR3 DNA reads TGCGCCAGCATGGAGACAGGGGCGGGGACTGGGGCCAACGTCCTGACTTTC. This codes for CASMETGAGTGANVLTF.

The chain joins TRBV25-1 to TRBJ2-5; 12 positions agree with TRBD2. The CDR3 contains 15 residues. Germline CDR1 and CDR2: MGHDK and SYGVNS. The V gene end was trimmed by 2 bases and the J gene end by 4 bases; junction bases not matched to a gene: 2. CDR3 DNA sequence: TGTGCCAGCAGTGAAACTAGCGGGGGGCTAGAGACCCAGTACTTC. As protein: CASSETSGGLETQYF.

The rearrangement uses TRBV3-1 (or the pseudogene TRBV3-2) and TRBJ1-1; TRBD1 agrees at 9 bases. This CDR3 region has 15 residues. Trimming at V came to 2 bases and at J to 3 bases, leaving 4 bases not matched to a gene. Germline V gene data show CDR1 as LGHDT and CDR2 as YNNKEL (reference sequence). CDR3 in DNA: TGTGCCAGCAGCCAAACAGGGGGCGGGCACACTGAAGCTTTCTTT. Encoded protein: CASSQTGGGHTEAFF.

This chain uses TRBV6-5 with TRBJ2-7; possibly TRBD1 for D (5 bases). V was trimmed by 7 bases and J by 0 bases, leaving 16 bases between them. The V gene's germline CDR1 is MNHEY and CDR2 SVGAGI. The CDR3 runs 15 residues. For the CDR3, the DNA is TGTGCCAGCACCCCCGTCGGCAGGGCCTCCTACGAGCAGTACTTC. Translating gives CASTPVGRASYEQYF.

This clone has more than one count but fewer than ten. This sequence joins TRBV7-6 and TRBJ2-2; 12 nucleotides agree with TRBD1. The CDR3 totals 16 residues. V shed 5 bases, J shed 5 bases, and the junction held 6 bases outside the gene matches. Germline loops: CDR1 SGHVS, CDR2 FNYEAQ. The CDR3 coding sequence is TGTGCCAGCAGCCCGGGGACAGGGGGCCATACCGGGGAGCTGTTTTTT. It codes for CASSPGTGGHTGELFF.

The genes are TRBV18 and TRBJ1-1, with D uncertain. Trimming took 3 bases from V and 7 from J, leaving 15 bases between them. CDR3 length: 14 residues. Looked up from germline, CDR1 is KGHSH and CDR2 is LQKENI. The CDR3 protein is CASSPDGVLNEAFF. In DNA, the CDR3 is TGTGCCAGCTCACCTGACGGGGTTCTGAATGAAGCTTTCTTT.

V usage is TRBV24-1 and J usage is TRBJ1-2; no firm D call. The germline CDR1 and CDR2 sequences are KGHDR and SFDVKD. V lost 1 base and J 5 bases, leaving 22 bases between the germline ends. CDR3 length equals 18 residues. CDR3 coding DNA: TGTGCCACCAGTGATTTATCGGGAGATGAGTCTTCCTTTTATGGCTACACCTTC. It is translated as CATSDLSGDESSFYGYTF.

V gene TRBV19 combines with J gene TRBJ1-2, with D maybe TRBD1 (5 bases). Germline V gene lookup returns CDR1 LNHDA and CDR2 SQIVND (reference sequence). CDR3 length: 14 residues. The V end was cut by 3 bases, the J end by 3 bases, with 11 bases between. The CDR3, as DNA: TGTGCCAGTAGTATCTCCGCAGGGTACTATGGCTACACCTTC. Translation gives CASSISAGYYGYTF.

The chain links TRBV20-1 to TRBJ2-1; D gene unclear. The germline V gene has CDR1 DFQATT and CDR2 SNEGSKA (reference sequence). CDR3 length: 16 residues. The ends were cut back, 3 bases at V and 0 bases at J, with 15 bases in the middle. Here the CDR3 reads CSASDWPRSSYNEQFF. CDR3 in DNA: TGCAGTGCTAGTGACTGGCCAAGAAGCTCCTACAATGAGCAGTTCTTC.

The V and J genes are TRBV27 and TRBJ2-3, with D possibly matching TRBD2 (5 bases). CDR3 length: 15 residues. V was clipped by 5 bases and J by 4 bases, with 16 bases between them. In germline, CDR1 is MNHEY, CDR2 SMNVEV (reference sequence). The CDR3 is CASSRDRPSPDTQYF. The CDR3 region has the DNA TGTGCCAGCAGTCGGGATCGCCCTAGCCCAGATACGCAGTATTTT.

J is TRBJ2-2 and V is TRBV19; D remains unclear. This CDR3 is built from 16 residues. CDR1 LNHDA and CDR2 SQIVND come from the germline V gene (reference sequence). Trimming took 2 bases from V and 0 from J, leaving 10 bases between them. CDR3 sequence: CASSIRGLPNTGELFF. The DNA of the CDR3 is TGTGCCAGTAGTATACGAGGTCTACCGAACACCGGGGAGCTGTTTTTT.

Written as DNA, the CDR3 is TGTGCCAGCAGTTACACCCCTAGCCCTCCGCAGTATTTT. Protein product: CASSYTPSPPQYF. The rearrangement joins TRBV6-5 to TRBJ2-3; possible D gene TRBD2, 5 bases. The CDR3 sequence is 13 residues long. The V gene lost 2 bases and the J gene lost 10 bases, with 13 bases spanning the gap. Germline-derived CDR1 and CDR2 are MNHEY and SVGAGI.

The chain carries TRBV3-1 (or the pseudogene TRBV3-2) and TRBJ1-2, with 7 bases aligning to TRBD1. CDR3 length equals 15 residues. V trimming: 0 bases; J trimming: 8 bases; junction bases outside the gene matches: 9. Germline V gene sequence: CDR1 LGHDT, CDR2 YNNKEL (reference sequence). CDR3 sequence reads: CASSQDGVQGRGYTF. CDR3 coding DNA: TGTGCCAGCAGCCAAGATGGGGTACAGGGGCGCGGCTACACCTTC.

This chain connects TRBV3-1 (or the pseudogene TRBV3-2) to TRBJ1-4; D might be TRBD1 (6 bases). CDR3 size: 15 residues. Germline V gene data show CDR1 as LGHDT and CDR2 as YNNKEL (reference sequence). With 6 bases removed from V and 14 bases from J, the gap between germline ends came to 25 bases. CDR3 loop: CASSLTPTGPSGLFF. The CDR3 nucleotides read TGTGCCAGCAGTCTTACTCCAACAGGGCCCTCGGGGCTGTTTTTT.

The rearrangement uses TRBV12-3 or TRBV12-4 and TRBJ1-3, with D maybe TRBD1 (5 bases). Trimming took 7 bases from V and 11 from J, leaving 15 bases between them. The CDR3 is made up of 12 amino acids. CDR3 nucleotides: TGTGCCAGCACGCTGGACATCCCTTCCATATATTTT. It encodes CASTLDIPSIYF.

V usage is TRBV27 and J usage is TRBJ1-1, with a weak D call TRBD1 (5 bases). Germline-derived CDR1 and CDR2 are MNHEY and SMNVEV (reference sequence). The CDR3 runs to 14 residues. V lost 2 bases and J lost 4, with 11 bases in between. The CDR3 region is CASSLVVRGTEAFF. In nucleotides, the CDR3 is TGTGCCAGCAGTTTAGTAGTAAGGGGCACTGAAGCTTTCTTT.

The chain recombines TRBV19 with TRBJ1-2, with unresolved D. Per germline, CDR1 LNHDA and CDR2 SQIVND (reference sequence). The V end lost 8 bases, the J end lost 5 bases, and 15 bases lay between the germline ends. This CDR3 is built from 13 residues. CDR3 residues: CASGSTGEYGYTF. The CDR3 DNA is TGTGCCAGTGGGTCGACTGGCGAATATGGCTACACCTTC.

The chain uses TRBV6-1 and TRBJ1-5; possible D gene TRBD1, 5 bases. This CDR3 has 18 amino acids. V lost 0 bases, J lost 7 bases, and 22 bases lay in between. The germline gives CDR1 MNHNS, CDR2 SASEGT. Here the CDR3 DNA reads TGTGCCAGCAGTGAAGCCCCTCCCTCCCCCGGGGGGGGGCAGCCCCAGCATTTT. It translates to CASSEAPPSPGGGQPQHF.

The V call is TRBV7-2, the J call TRBJ1-1; TRBD1 aligns across 8 bases. The germline V gene has CDR1 SGHTA and CDR2 FQGNSA. CDR3 length: 15 amino acids. V trimming: 2 bases; J trimming: 2 bases; junction bases outside the gene matches: 4. As DNA, the CDR3 is TGTGCCAGCAGCTTAACCGACAGGGGCAACACTGAAGCTTTCTTT. Translation gives CASSLTDRGNTEAFF. The whole variable domain, remainder taken from reference TRBV7-2 and TRBJ1-1, is GAGVSQSPSNKVTEKGKDVELRCDPISGHTALYWYRQSLGQGLEFLIYFQGNSAPDKSGLPSDRFSAERTGGSVSTLTIQRTQQEDSAVYLCASSLTDRGNTEAFFGQGTRLTVV.

V gene TRBV2 combines with J gene TRBJ2-2, with D tentatively TRBD1 (6 bases). Germline V gives CDR1 SNHLY, CDR2 FYNNEI. The CDR3 contains 15 residues. The germline V and J ends were trimmed by 8 bases and 0 bases, with 13 bases remaining between them. The CDR3 DNA reads TGTGCCAGCTTAAGACAGGTTTCGAACACCGGGGAGCTGTTTTTT. This encodes CASLRQVSNTGELFF.

The rearrangement links TRBV4-2 to TRBJ2-7; D is unresolved. V was cut by 2 bases and J by 0 bases, with 11 bases left in between. This CDR3 contains 15 residues. CDR1 is LGHNA, CDR2 YNFKEQ, per germline. This chain's CDR3 is CASSQTFPPSYEQYF. CDR3 sequence (DNA): TGTGCCAGCAGCCAAACATTTCCCCCCTCCTACGAGCAGTACTTC.

The V and J genes are TRBV11-2 and TRBJ2-7; 11 bases agree with TRBD1. The CDR3 runs to 14 residues. Germline CDR1 is SGHAT and CDR2 is FQNNGV. The V segment lost 5 bases and the J segment 4 bases; nucleotides outside the gene matches: 4. The CDR3: CASSDGQGAYEQYF. The CDR3 region has the DNA TGTGCCAGCAGCGATGGACAGGGGGCTTACGAGCAGTACTTC.